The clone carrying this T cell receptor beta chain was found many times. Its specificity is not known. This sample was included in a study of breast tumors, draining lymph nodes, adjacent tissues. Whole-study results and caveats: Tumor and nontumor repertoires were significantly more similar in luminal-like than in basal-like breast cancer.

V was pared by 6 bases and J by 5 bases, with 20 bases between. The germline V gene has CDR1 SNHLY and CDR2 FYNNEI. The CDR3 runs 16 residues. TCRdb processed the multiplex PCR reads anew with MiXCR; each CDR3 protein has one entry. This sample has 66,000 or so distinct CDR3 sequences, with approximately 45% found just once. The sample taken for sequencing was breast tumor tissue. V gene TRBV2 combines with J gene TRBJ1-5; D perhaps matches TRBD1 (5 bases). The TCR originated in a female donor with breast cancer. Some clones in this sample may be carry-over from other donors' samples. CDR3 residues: CASRPGARDGYQPQHF. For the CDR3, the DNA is TGTGCCAGCAGACCTGGAGCTCGGGACGGATATCAGCCCCAGCATTTT.